This TCR beta chain was retrieved from a study of response to subunit inactivated influenza vaccine. CDR1 and CDR2 from the germline V gene are SGHAT and FQNNGV. This CDR3 comprises 19 residues. The V and J ends lost 2 bases and 4 bases respectively, with 23 bases between them. Points from the study as a whole: Researchers suggested that each seasonal influenza vaccination recruits few new T cells.

TCRdb re-called the RT-PCR reads with MiXCR, one entry per CDR3 protein. The data hold around 580,000 distinct CDR3 sequences, with approximately 10% observed a single time. This clonotype was recorded many times. Antigen: not known. This TCR came from a man over 45 who received an inactivated influenza vaccine. The chain employs TRBV11-2 and TRBJ2-2; D is uncertain. The sample was PBMCs from blood, taken on the day of vaccination. The DNA of the CDR3 is TGTGCCAGCAGCTTAAGGCCCCACTTCAGCCGGTCCACCACCGGGGAGCTGTTTTTT. Translating it yields CASSLRPHFSRSTTGELFF. Full variable domain (remainder filled in from reference TRBV11-2 and TRBJ2-2): EAGVAQSPRYKIIEKRQSVAFWCNPISGHATLYWYQQILGQGPKLLIQFQNNGVVDDSQLPKDRFSAERLKGVDSTLKIQPAKLEDSAVYLCASSLRPHFSRSTTGELFFGEGSRLTVL.